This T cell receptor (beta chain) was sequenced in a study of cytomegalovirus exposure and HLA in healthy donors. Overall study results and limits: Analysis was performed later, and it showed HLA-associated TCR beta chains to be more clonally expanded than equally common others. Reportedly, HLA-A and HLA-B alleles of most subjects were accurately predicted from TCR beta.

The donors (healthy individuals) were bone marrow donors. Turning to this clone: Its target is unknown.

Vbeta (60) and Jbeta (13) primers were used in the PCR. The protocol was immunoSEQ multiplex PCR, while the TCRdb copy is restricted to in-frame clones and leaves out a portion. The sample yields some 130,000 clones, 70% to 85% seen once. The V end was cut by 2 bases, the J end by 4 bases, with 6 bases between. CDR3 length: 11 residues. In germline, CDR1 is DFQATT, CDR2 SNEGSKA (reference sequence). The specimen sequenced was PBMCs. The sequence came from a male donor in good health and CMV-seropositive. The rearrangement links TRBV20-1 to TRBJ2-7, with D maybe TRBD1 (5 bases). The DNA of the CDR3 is TGCAGTGCTAGACAGGGTTACGAGCAGTACTTC. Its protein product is CSARQGYEQYF.